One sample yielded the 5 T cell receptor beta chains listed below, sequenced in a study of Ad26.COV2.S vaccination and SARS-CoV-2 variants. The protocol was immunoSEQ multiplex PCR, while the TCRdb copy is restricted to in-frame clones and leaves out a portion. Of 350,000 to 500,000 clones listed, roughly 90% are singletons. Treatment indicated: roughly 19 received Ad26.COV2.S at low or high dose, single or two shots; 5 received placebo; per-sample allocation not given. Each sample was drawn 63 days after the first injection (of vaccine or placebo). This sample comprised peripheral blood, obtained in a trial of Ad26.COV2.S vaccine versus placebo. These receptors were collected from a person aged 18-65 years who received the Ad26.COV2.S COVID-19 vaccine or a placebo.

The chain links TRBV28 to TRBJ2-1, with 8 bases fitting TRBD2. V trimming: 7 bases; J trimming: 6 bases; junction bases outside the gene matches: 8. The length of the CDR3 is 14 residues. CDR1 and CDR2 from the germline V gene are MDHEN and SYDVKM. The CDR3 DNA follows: TGTGCCAGCAATGGCGGGGGGCTTTCCAATGAGCAGTTCTTC. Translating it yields CASNGGGLSNEQFF.

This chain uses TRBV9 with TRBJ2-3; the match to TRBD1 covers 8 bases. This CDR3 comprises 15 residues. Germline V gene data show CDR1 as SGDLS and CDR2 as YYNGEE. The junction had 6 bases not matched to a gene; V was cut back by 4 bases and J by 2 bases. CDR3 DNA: TGTGCCAGCAGCCCACGGGACAGGCCCACAGATACGCAGTATTTT. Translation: CASSPRDRPTDTQYF. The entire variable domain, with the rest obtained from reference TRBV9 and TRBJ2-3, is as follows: DSGVTQTPKHLITATGQRVTLRCSPRSGDLSVYWYQQSLDQGLQFLIQYYNGEERAKGNILERFSAQQFPDLHSELNLSSLELGDSALYFCASSPRDRPTDTQYFGPGTRLTVL.

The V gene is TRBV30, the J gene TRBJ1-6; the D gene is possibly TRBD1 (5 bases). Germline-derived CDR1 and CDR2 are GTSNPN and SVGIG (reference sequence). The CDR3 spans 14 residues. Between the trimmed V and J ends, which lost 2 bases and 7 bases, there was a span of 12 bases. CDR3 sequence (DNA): TGTGCCTGGAGTACCGGGACGGCGAATTCACCCCTCCACTTT. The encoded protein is CAWSTGTANSPLHF.

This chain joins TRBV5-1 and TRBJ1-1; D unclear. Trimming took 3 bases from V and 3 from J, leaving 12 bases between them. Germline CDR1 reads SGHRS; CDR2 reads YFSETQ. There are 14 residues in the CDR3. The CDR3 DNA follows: TGCGCCAGCAGCTCAGGTCGGGAGGACACTGAAGCTTTCTTT. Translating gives CASSSGREDTEAFF.

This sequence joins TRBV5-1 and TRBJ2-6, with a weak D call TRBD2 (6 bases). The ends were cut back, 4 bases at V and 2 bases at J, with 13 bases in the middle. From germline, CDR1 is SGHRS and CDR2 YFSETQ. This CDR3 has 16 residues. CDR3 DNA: TGCGCCAGCAGCCAGGGTTGGGGGGCTGGGGCCAACGTCCTGACTTTC. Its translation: CASSQGWGAGANVLTF.